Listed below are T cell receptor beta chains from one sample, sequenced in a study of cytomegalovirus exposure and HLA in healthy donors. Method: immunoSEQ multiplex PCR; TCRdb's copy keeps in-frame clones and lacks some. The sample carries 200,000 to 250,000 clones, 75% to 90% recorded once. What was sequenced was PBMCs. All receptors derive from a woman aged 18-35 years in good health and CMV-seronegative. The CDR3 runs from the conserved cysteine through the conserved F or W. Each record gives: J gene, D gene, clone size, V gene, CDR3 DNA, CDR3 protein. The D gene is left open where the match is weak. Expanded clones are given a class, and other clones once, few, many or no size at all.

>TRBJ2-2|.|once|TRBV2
TGTGCCAGCAGTGATAGCGGGGAGCTGTTTTTT
CASSDSGELFF
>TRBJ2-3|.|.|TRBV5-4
TGTGCCAGCAGCTTGCAGCTAGGCACAGATACGCAGTATTTT
CASSLQLGTDTQYF
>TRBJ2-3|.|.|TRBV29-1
TGCAGCCTCAGGAGGACAGGCACAGATACGCAGTATTTT
CSLRRTGTDTQYF
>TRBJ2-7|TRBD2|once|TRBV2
TGTGCCAGCAGTGACTCTAGCGGGTTGTTTTCGGAGCAGTACTTC
CASSDSSGLFSEQYF
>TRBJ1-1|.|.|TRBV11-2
TGTGCCAGCAGCTTATTTGGTTCCGGGACATCGGTCTACACTGAAGCTTTCTTT
CASSLFGSGTSVYTEAFF
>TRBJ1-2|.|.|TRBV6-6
TGTGCCAGCAGAACGACAGACCTTGGCTACACCTTC
CASRTTDLGYTF
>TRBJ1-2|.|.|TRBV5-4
TGTGCCAGCAGCTTGTTGCAGGGGAACTATGGCTACACCTTC
CASSLLQGNYGYTF
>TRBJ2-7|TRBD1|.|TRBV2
TGTGCCAGCAGGCCCACTCTCCTACAGGGGGCGGACGAGCAGTACTTC
CASRPTLLQGADEQYF
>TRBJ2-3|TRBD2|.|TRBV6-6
TGTGCCAGCAGGGGAGCGGGAGGGCCTTTCACAGATACGCAGTATTTT
CASRGAGGPFTDTQYF
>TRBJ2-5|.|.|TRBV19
TGTGCCAGTAGGCCCCCAGGGGGGGAGACCCAGTACTTC
CASRPPGGETQYF
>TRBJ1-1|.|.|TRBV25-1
TGTGCCAGCACCTCTTCTGGCCGCGGGATCACTGAAGCTTTCTTT
CASTSSGRGITEAFF
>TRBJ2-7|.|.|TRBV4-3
TGCGCCAGCAGCCCTACCGACAGAGACTACGAGCAGTACTTC
CASSPTDRDYEQYF
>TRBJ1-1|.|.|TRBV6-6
TGTGCCAGCCTGACAGGAGAGTACACTGAAGCTTTCTTT
CASLTGEYTEAFF
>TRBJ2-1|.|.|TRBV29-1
TGCAGCGTTGAAGGTGGGAGTTTTAATGAGCAGTTCTTC
CSVEGGSFNEQFF
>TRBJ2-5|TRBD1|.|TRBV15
TGTGCCACCAGCAGGGGGGACAGGGTAGGGGGCGAGACCCAGTACTTC
CATSRGDRVGGETQYF
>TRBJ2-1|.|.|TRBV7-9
TGTGCCAGCAGCCAACGACCACCTAGCAATGAGCAGTTCTTC
CASSQRPPSNEQFF
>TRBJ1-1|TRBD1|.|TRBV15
TGTGCCACCCGAGCGACAGGGAGGAAAGGCACTGAAGCTTTCTTT
CATRATGRKGTEAFF
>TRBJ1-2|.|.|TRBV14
TGTGCCAGCAGCCAAGCTCGCGTCTACTATGGCTACACCTTC
CASSQARVYYGYTF
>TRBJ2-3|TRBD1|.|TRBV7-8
TGTGCCAGCACCCATGGGGACAGGGAATGGGGCACAGATACGCAGTATTTT
CASTHGDREWGTDTQYF
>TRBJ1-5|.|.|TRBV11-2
TGTGCCAGCAGCTTAGATCGAGATCAGCCCCAGCATTTT
CASSLDRDQPQHF
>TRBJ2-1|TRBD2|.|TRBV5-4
TGTGCCAGCAGCTTGGTCCTAGCGGGGGGTCCCTACAATGAGCAGTTCTTC
CASSLVLAGGPYNEQFF
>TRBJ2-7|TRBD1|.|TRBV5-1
TGCGCCAGCAGCTTGGCCTACAGGGGGGCCTCCTACGAGCAGTACTTC
CASSLAYRGASYEQYF
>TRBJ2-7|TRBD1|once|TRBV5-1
TGCGCCAGCAGCTTGACAGGGGGCGCGATGGACGAGCAGTACTTC
CASSLTGGAMDEQYF
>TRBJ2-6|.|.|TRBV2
TGTGCCAGCAGTATCAATCGGGCAGGGTTGGGGGCCAACGTCCTGACTTTC
CASSINRAGLGANVLTF
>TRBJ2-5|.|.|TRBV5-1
TGCGCCAGTAACAGGGGGGGCGGACGCCAAGAGACCCAGTACTTC
CASNRGGGRQETQYF
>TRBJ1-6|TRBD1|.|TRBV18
TGTGCCAGCTCACCACCGGGGGACAGAGCCCGAGGGGCATATAATTCACCCCTCCACTTT
CASSPPGDRARGAYNSPLHF
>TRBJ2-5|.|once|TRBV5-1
TGCGCCAGCAGATCTCCAACAGGGATCGAGGAAGAGACCCAGTACTTC
CASRSPTGIEEETQYF
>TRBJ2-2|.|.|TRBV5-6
TGTGCCAGCAGCTGGTCGGGCACCGGGGAGCTGTTTTTT
CASSWSGTGELFF
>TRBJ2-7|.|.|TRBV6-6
TGTGCCAGCAGCCCACCCCCAGGTTTATCCTACGAGCAGTACTTC
CASSPPPGLSYEQYF
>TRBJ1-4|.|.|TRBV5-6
TGTGCCAGCAGCGTATCAGGGGCCCTTAATGAAAAACTGTTTTTT
CASSVSGALNEKLFF
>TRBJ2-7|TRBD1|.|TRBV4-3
TGCGCCAGCAGCCAACGACCGACAGGGAGCCACGAGCAGTACTTC
CASSQRPTGSHEQYF
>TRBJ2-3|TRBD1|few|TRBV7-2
TGTGCCAGCAGCGCTACAGGGGGCACGCAGTATTTT
CASSATGGTQYF
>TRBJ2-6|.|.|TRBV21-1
TGTGCCAGCGGCAGATGGACAGGGGGAGGAGCTGGGGCCAACGTCCTGACTTTC
CASGRWTGGGAGANVLTF
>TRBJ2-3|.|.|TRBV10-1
TGCGCCAGCAGTGGAAATCTGGCAGAACCCACAGATACGCAGTATTTT
CASSGNLAEPTDTQYF
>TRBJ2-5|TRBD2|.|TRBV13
TGTGCCAGCAGCTCCCTAGGGACTAGCGGGGATTTCCAAGAGACCCAGTACTTC
CASSSLGTSGDFQETQYF
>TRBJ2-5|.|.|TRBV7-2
TGTGCCAGCAGCTTAGCGGGACTCCAAGAGACCCAGTACTTC
CASSLAGLQETQYF
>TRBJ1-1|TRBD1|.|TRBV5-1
TGCGCCAGCAGCTTGAGAAACACCAGGGACAGGGACCCCATGAACACTGAAGCTTTCTTT
CASSLRNTRDRDPMNTEAFF
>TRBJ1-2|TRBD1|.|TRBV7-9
TGTGCCAGCAGCCACGGGGGACAGGGCGTCTATGGCTACCCCTTC
CASSHGGQGVYGYPF
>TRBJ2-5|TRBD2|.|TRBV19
TGTGCCAGTAGTCCAGGACTAGCGGGCCCAGAGACCCAGTACTTC
CASSPGLAGPETQYF
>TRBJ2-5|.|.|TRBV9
TGTGCCAGCAGCGTAGGACCCTCAGGGGTTGAGACCCAGTACTTC
CASSVGPSGVETQYF
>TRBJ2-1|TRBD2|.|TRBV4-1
TGCGCCAGCAGCCAAGATGGTAGCGGGCAGTACAATGAGCAGTTCTTC
CASSQDGSGQYNEQFF
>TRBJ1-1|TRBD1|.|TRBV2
TGTGCCAGCAGAGAAACAGGGGTATCCACTGAAGCTTTCTTT
CASRETGVSTEAFF
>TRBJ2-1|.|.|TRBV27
TGTGCCAGCAGTTTACTAGTAGCCAATGAGCAGTTCTTC
CASSLLVANEQFF
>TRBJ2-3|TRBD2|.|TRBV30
TGTGCCTGGACCTTTAGCGGGAACACAGATACGCAGTATTTT
CAWTFSGNTDTQYF
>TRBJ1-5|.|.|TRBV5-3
TGTGCCAGAAGCCTGAGAGGCAATCAGCCCCAGCATTTT
CARSLRGNQPQHF
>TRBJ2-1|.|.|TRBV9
TGTGCCAGCAGCGACGGGAGCTCCTACAATGAGCAGTTCTTC
CASSDGSSYNEQFF
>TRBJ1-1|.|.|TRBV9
TGTGCCAGCAGCGCTACCGGGGGTGACACTGAAGCTTTCTTT
CASSATGGDTEAFF
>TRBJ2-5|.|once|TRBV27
TGTGCCAGCAGTTTATTGGGGAGCTACGTGCGGGATGTGTCCCAAGAGACCCAGTACTTC
CASSLLGSYVRDVSQETQYF
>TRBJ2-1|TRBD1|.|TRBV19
TGTGCCAGTAGCGGGACAGTTGTAAATGAGCAGTTCTTC
CASSGTVVNEQFF
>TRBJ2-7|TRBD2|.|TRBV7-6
TGTGCCAGCAGCTTAGAGACTAGCGGGGCCTACGAGCAGTACTTC
CASSLETSGAYEQYF
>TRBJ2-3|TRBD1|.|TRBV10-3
TGTGCCATCAGTGAGCTTACAGGGGTGAGCACAGATACGCAGTATTTT
CAISELTGVSTDTQYF
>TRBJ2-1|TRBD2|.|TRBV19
TGTGCCAGTAAGATTAGAGCGGGGGTGGAGCAGTTCTTC
CASKIRAGVEQFF
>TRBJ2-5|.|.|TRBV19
TGTGCCAGTAGTATCGGGCGGGGTCAAGAGACCCAGTACTTC
CASSIGRGQETQYF
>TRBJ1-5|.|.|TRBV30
TGTGCCTGGAGTGTACAGGGTGGACAGCCCCAGCATTTT
CAWSVQGGQPQHF
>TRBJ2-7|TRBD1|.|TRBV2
TGTGCCAGCAGTGTACAGGGGGCCTCCTACGAGCAGTACTTC
CASSVQGASYEQYF
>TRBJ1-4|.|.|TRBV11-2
TGTGCCAGCAGCTTATTTGACAAAGTCAATGAAAAACTGTTTTTT
CASSLFDKVNEKLFF
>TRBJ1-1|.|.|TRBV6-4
TGTGCCAGCAGTGAGAGGGAGAACACTGAAGCTTTCTTT
CASSERENTEAFF
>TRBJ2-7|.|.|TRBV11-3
TGTGCCAGCAGCCGCGGCCGGGAGTCATCACCCTACGAGCAGTACTTC
CASSRGRESSPYEQYF